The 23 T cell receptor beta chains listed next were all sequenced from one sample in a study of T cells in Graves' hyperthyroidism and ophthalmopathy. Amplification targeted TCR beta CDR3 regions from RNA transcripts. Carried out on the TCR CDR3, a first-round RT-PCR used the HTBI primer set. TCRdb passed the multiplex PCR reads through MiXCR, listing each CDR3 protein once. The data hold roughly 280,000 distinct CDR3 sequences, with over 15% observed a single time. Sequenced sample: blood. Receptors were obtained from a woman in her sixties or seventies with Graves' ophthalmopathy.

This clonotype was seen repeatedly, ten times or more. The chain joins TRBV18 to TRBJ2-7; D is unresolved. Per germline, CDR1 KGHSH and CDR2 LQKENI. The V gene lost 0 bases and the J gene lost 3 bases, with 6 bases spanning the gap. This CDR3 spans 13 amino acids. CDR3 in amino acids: CASSPPGSYEQYF. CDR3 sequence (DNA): TGTGCCAGCTCACCACCGGGCAGCTACGAGCAGTACTTC. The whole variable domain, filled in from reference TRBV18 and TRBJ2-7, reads NAGVMQNPRHLVRRRGQEARLRCSPMKGHSHVYWYRQLPEEGLKFMVYLQKENIIDESGMPKERFSAEFPKEGPSILRIQQVVRGDSAAYFCASSPPGSYEQYFGPGTRLTVT.

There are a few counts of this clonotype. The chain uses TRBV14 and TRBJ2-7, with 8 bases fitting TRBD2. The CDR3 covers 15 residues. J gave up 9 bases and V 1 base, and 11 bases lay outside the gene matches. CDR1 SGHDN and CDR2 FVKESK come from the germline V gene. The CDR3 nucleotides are TGTGCCAGCAGCCAAGTTAGCGGGACTGCCCAGGTGCAGTACTTC. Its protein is CASSQVSGTAQVQYF.

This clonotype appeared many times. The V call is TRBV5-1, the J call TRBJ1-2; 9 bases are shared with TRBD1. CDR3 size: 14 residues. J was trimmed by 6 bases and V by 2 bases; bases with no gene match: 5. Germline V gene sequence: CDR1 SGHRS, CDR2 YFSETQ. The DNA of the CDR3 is TGCGCCAGCAGCTTTGCCGGGGACAGGGATGGCTACACCTTC. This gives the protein CASSFAGDRDGYTF.

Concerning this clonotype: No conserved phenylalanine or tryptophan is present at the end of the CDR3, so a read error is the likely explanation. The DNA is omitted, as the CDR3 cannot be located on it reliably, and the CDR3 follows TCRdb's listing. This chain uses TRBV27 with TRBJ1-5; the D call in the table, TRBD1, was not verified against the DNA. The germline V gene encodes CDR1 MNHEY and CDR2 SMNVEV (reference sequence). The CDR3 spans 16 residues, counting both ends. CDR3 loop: CASSFRWLGGNQPRHL.

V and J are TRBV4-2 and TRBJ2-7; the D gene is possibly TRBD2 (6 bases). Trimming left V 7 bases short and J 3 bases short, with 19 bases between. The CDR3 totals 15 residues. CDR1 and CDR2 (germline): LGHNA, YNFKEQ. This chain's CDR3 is CASTPDQAGRYEQYF. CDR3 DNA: TGTGCCAGCACCCCAGACCAAGCGGGCCGCTACGAGCAGTACTTC.

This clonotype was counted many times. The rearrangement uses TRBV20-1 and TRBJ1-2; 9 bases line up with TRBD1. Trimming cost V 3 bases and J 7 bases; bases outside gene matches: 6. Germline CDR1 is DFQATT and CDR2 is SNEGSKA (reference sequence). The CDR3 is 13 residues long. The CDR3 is CSARTGTGFGYTF. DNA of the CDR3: TGCAGTGCTAGGACCGGGACAGGGTTTGGCTACACCTTC.

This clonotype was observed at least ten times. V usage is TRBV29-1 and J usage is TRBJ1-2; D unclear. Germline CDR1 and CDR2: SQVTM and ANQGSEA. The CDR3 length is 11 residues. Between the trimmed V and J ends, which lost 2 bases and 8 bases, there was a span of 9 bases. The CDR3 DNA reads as TGCAGCGTTGAACACGAGTACGGCTACACCTTC. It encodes CSVEHEYGYTF. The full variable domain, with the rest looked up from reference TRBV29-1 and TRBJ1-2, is SAVISQKPSRDICQRGTSLTIQCQVDSQVTMMFWYRQQPGQSLTLIATANQGSEATYESGFVIDKFPISRPNLTFSTLTVSNMSPEDSSIYLCSVEHEYGYTFGSGTRLTVV.

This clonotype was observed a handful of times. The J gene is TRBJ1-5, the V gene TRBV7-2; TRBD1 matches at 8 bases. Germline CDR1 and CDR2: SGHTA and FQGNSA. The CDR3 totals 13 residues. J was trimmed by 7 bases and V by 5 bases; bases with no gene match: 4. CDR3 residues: CASSQQGGQPQHF. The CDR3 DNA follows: TGTGCCAGCAGCCAACAGGGGGGGCAGCCCCAGCATTTT.

CDR3 sequence: CASSLGLASGGELFF. As DNA, the CDR3 is TGTGCCAGCAGCTTGGGACTAGCATCTGGCGGGGAGCTGTTTTTT. The genes are TRBV5-4 and TRBJ2-2, with 7 bases identical to TRBD2. The V gene end was trimmed by 0 bases and the J gene end by 7 bases; junction bases not matched to a gene: 6. This CDR3 is 15 amino acids long. CDR1 is SGHNT and CDR2 is YYREEE in the germline V gene (reference sequence).

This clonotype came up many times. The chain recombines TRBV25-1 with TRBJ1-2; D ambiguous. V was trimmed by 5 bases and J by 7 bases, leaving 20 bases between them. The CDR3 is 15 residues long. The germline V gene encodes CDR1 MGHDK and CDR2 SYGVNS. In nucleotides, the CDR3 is TGTGCCAGCAGTTTAGGGAACGGATGGCTTCGTGGCTACACCTTC. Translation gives CASSLGNGWLRGYTF.

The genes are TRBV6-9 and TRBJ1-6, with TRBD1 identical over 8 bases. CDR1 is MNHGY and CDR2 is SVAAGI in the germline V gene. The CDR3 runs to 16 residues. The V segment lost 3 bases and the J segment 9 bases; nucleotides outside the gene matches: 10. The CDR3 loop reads CASSYLAGGLGSPLHF. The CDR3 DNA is TGTGCCAGCAGTTACTTGGCAGGGGGCCTGGGTTCACCCCTCCACTTT.

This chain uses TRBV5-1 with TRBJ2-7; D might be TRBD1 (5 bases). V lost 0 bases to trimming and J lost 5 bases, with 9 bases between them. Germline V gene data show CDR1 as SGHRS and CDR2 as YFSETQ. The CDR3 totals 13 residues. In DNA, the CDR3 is TGCGCCAGCAGCTTGGAGACAGTCGACGAGCAGTACTTC. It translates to CASSLETVDEQYF.

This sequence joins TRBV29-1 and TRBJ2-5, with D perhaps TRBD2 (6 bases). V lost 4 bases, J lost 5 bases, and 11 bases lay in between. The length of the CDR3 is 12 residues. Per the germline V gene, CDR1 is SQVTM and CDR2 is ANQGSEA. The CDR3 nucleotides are TGCAGCGTTGGTCGGGGGTGGGAGACCCAGTACTTC. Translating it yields CSVGRGWETQYF.

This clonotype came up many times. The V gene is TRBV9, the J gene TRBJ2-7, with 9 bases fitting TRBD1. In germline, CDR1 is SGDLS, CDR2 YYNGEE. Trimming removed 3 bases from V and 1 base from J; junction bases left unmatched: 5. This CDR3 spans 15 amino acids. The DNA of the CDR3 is TGTGCCAGCAGCGAGGGGACAGGGAGATCCTACGAGCAGTACTTC. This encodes CASSEGTGRSYEQYF.

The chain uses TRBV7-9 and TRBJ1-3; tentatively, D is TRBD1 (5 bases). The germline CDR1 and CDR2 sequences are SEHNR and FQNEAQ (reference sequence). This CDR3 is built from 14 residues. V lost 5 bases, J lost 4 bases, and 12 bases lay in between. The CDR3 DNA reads TGTGCCAGCAGCCCAGGGCCAAGCGGAAACACCATATATTTT. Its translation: CASSPGPSGNTIYF.

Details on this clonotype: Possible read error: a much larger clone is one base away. The CDR3 DNA sequence: TGCAGTGCCGAACCCGGGACAGCCTACGAGCAGTTCTTC. Amino acid sequence: CSAEPGTAYEQFF. This chain joins TRBV20-1 and TRBJ2-7; TRBD1 aligns across 7 bases. The J call may be wrong; the DNA end is better matched by TRBJ2-1. CDR3 length: 13 residues. The germline V gene encodes CDR1 DFQATT and CDR2 SNEGSKA (reference sequence).

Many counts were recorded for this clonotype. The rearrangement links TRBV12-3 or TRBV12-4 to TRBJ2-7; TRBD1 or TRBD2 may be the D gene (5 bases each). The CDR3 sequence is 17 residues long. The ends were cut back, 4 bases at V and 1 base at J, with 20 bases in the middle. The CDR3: CASSWGFGRASSYEQYF. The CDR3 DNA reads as TGTGCCAGCAGTTGGGGGTTCGGGCGGGCTTCATCCTACGAGCAGTACTTC.

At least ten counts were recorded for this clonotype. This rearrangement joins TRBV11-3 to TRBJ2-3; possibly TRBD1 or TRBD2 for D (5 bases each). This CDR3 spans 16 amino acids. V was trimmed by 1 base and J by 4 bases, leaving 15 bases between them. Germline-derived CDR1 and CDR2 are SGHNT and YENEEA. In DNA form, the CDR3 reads TGTGCCAGCAGCTTAGGGAGTTGGGGGAAACCAGATACGCAGTATTTT. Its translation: CASSLGSWGKPDTQYF.

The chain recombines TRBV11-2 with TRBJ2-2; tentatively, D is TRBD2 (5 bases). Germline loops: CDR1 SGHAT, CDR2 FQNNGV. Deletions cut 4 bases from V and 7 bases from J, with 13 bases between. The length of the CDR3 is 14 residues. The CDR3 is CASSYRGKNGELFF. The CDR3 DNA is TGTGCCAGCAGCTACAGAGGGAAGAACGGGGAGCTGTTTTTT.

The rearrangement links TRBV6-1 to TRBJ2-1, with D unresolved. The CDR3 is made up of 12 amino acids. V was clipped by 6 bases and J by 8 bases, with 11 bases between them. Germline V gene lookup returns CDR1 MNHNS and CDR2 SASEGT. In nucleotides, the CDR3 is TGTGCCAGCAGAAAGCAGGCAGATGAGCAGTTCTTC. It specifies CASRKQADEQFF.

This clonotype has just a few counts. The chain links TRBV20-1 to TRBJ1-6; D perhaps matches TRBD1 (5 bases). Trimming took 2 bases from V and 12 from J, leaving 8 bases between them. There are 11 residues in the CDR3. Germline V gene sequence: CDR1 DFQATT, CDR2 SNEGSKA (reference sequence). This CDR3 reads CSARQGVPLHF. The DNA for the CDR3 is TGCAGTGCTAGACAGGGAGTACCCCTCCACTTT.

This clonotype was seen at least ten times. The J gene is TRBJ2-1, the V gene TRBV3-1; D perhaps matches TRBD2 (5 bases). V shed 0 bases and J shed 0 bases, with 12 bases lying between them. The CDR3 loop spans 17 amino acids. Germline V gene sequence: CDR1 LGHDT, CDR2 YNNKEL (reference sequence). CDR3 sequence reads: CASSQEYGRVSYNEQFF. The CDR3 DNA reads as TGTGCCAGCAGCCAAGAGTATGGGCGGGTCTCCTACAATGAGCAGTTCTTC.

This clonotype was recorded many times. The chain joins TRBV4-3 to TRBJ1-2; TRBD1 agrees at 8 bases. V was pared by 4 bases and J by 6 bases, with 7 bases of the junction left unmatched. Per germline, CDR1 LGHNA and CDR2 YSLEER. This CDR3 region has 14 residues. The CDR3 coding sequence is TGCGCCAGCAGCCCCCGGACAGGGATCGATGGCTACACCTTC. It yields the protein CASSPRTGIDGYTF.